One and the same sample provided the 10 T cell receptor beta chains below, sequenced in a study of blood T cell repertoires in COVID-19. Sequenced by immunoSEQ multiplex PCR; TCRdb stores in-frame clones only, minus some. The table shows about 260,000 clones, with about 85% occurring only once. The source material was peripheral blood. The origin of the receptors is a woman in her forties or fifties who had recovered from COVID-19.

The chain couples TRBV12-5 to TRBJ1-5; maybe TRBD1 (5 bases). Germline V gene lookup returns CDR1 LGHNT and CDR2 FRNRAP. This CDR3 is 16 amino acids long. V was trimmed by 0 bases and J by 4 bases, leaving 13 bases between them. CDR3 amino acids: CASGLVRPGLNQPQHF. The CDR3 DNA reads TGTGCTAGTGGTTTGGTAAGGCCAGGGCTGAATCAGCCCCAGCATTTT.

This clone was counted many times. This chain joins TRBV7-2 and TRBJ1-1; perhaps TRBD1 as D (5 bases). Trimming shortened V by 5 bases and J by 4 bases, and 20 bases separated the two germline ends. This CDR3 has 16 amino acids. Germline V lookup: CDR1 SGHTA, CDR2 FQGNSA. CDR3 amino acids: CASSLGSGGIGTEAFF. CDR3 sequence (DNA): TGTGCCAGCAGCCTAGGGAGTGGGGGGATCGGCACTGAAGCTTTCTTT. Complete variable domain (other parts from reference TRBV7-2 and TRBJ1-1): GAGVSQSPSNKVTEKGKDVELRCDPISGHTALYWYRQSLGQGLEFLIYFQGNSAPDKSGLPSDRFSAERTGGSVSTLTIQRTQQEDSAVYLCASSLGSGGIGTEAFFGQGTRLTVV.

This clone was found once. The chain joins TRBV10-2 to TRBJ1-6; 7 bases align to TRBD1. CDR1 is WSHSY and CDR2 is SAAADI in the germline V gene. The CDR3 extends over 14 amino acids. Trimming at V came to 6 bases and at J to 7 bases, leaving 6 bases not matched to a gene. This CDR3 is CASRGGQSNSPLHF. CDR3 nucleotide sequence: TGCGCCAGCAGAGGGGGACAGTCGAATTCACCCCTCCACTTT.

This sequence joins TRBV4-3 and TRBJ1-2; tentative D call: TRBD1 (5 bases). In germline, CDR1 is LGHNA, CDR2 YSLEER. This CDR3 has 15 residues. V gave up 0 bases and J gave up 2 bases, with 10 bases separating them. CDR3 sequence reads: CASSQDPGINYGYTF. CDR3 DNA sequence: TGCGCCAGCAGCCAAGATCCAGGGATAAACTATGGCTACACCTTC.

The V and J genes are TRBV7-3 and TRBJ2-2; D is undetermined. Trimming pared 1 base from V and 1 base from J, leaving 4 bases between. Germline values: CDR1 SGHTA, CDR2 FQGTGA. The CDR3 is 14 amino acids. CDR3 nucleotide sequence: TGTGCCAGCAGCTTAAGTCAGAACACCGGGGAGCTGTTTTTT. Protein sequence: CASSLSQNTGELFF.

This clone showed up just once. V usage is TRBV13 and J usage is TRBJ1-2; D gene ambiguous. Germline V CDR1 and CDR2: PRHDT, FYEKMQ (reference sequence). CDR3 length: 14 amino acids. V was clipped by 5 bases and J by 4 bases, with 14 bases between them. The DNA for the CDR3 is TGTGCCAGCAGCGGAGGCCAATACCCCTATGGCTACACCTTC. As protein: CASSGGQYPYGYTF.

J is TRBJ2-1 and V is TRBV27, with 7 bases fitting TRBD2. The CDR3 covers 14 residues. The V and J ends lost 4 bases and 5 bases, in that order; junction bases with no gene match: 5. Looked up from germline, CDR1 is MNHEY and CDR2 is SMNVEV (reference sequence). The CDR3, as DNA: TGTGCCAGCAGTTCATTAGCGGGTGACAATGAGCAGTTCTTC. It specifies CASSSLAGDNEQFF.

The chain employs TRBV18 and TRBJ1-2; 8 bases line up with TRBD1. The CDR3 sequence is 15 residues long. CDR1 is KGHSH, CDR2 LQKENI, per germline. Trimming took 3 bases from V and 3 from J; bases not matched to a gene: 6. Here the CDR3 DNA reads TGTGCCAGCTCACCCGACAGGGGCCCAGACTATGGCTACACCTTC. It encodes CASSPDRGPDYGYTF.

This chain connects TRBV19 to TRBJ2-1; 7 bases line up with TRBD2. Trimming took 1 base from V and 5 from J; bases not matched to a gene: 5. Germline CDR1 and CDR2: LNHDA and SQIVND (reference sequence). This CDR3 region has 15 residues. Here the CDR3 reads CASSIAASGHNEQFF. CDR3 DNA: TGTGCCAGTAGTATAGCAGCTAGCGGCCACAATGAGCAGTTCTTC.

The chain is built from TRBV27 and TRBJ2-7, with 8 bases that match TRBD2. The germline CDR1 and CDR2 sequences are MNHEY and SMNVEV (reference sequence). The CDR3 sequence is 15 residues long. The V and J ends lost 1 base and 6 bases, in that order; junction bases with no gene match: 8. The CDR3 loop reads CASSLFRLAIGEQYF. Written as DNA, the CDR3 is TGTGCCAGCAGTTTATTTCGACTAGCGATTGGCGAGCAGTACTTC.